This TCR beta chain was observed in a study of blood T cell repertoires in COVID-19. The overall study: Collection of acute and convalescent COVID-19 samples took place in the United States, Italy and Spain.

Per the original methods: Amplification of reference gene primers was used by the study to estimate nucleated cell counts. Clones were read by immunoSEQ multiplex PCR, and TCRdb kept only the in-frame ones, dropping some. D and trimming were read from the DNA, whereas the V and J calls and clone size are those reported in that table. The data contain 200,000 or so clones, 65% to 90% of them singletons. V lost 6 bases and J 2 bases, leaving 20 bases between the germline ends. The V gene's germline CDR1 is LNHDA and CDR2 SQIVND (reference sequence). The CDR3 has 16 amino acids. The chain is built from TRBV19 and TRBJ2-7; TRBD2 is a possible D gene (6 bases). The specimen was PBMCs or T cells enriched from blood (not recorded which). The TCR originated in a woman aged 40 to 50 with acute COVID-19. The CDR3 protein is CASSPSGRGRPYEQYF. Here the CDR3 DNA reads TGTGCCAGTAGCCCTTCCGGGAGAGGACGGCCCTACGAGCAGTACTTC.